These 6 T cell receptor beta chains were all obtained from the same sample, sequenced in a study of blood T cell repertoires in COVID-19. Sequencing was performed with immunoSEQ multiplex PCR; in TCRdb, only in-frame clones are kept and a portion is missing. In the table there are 250,000 or so clones, roughly 80% of which are singletons. Specimen: peripheral blood. Receptors were obtained from a woman younger than 30 with acute or convalescent COVID-19.

For this clone: The junction departs from the called germline gene at one end, perhaps through a read error. The V call is TRBV27, the J call TRBJ2-7; 11 bases map to TRBD2. CDR1 and CDR2 from the germline V gene are MNHEY and SMNVEV (reference sequence). The length of the CDR3 is 16 residues. CDR3 nucleotide sequence: TGTGCCAGCAGTTCACGGACTAGCGGGCGCTCCAACGAGCAGTACTTC. Translation: CASSSRTSGRSNEQYF.

This clone was recorded many times. V usage is TRBV7-2 and J usage is TRBJ1-5; 9 bases are shared with TRBD1. The CDR3 runs 15 residues. Unmatched junction bases numbered 4, after V lost 6 bases and J lost 1 base. Germline V gene sequence: CDR1 SGHTA, CDR2 FQGNSA. The CDR3 region is CASRKGQGSNQPQHF. As DNA, the CDR3 is TGTGCCAGCAGAAAAGGACAGGGGAGCAATCAGCCCCAGCATTTT.

The chain is built from TRBV4-2 and TRBJ1-5; TRBD1 aligns across 7 bases. This CDR3 has 16 residues. V trimming: 1 base; J trimming: 2 bases; junction bases outside the gene matches: 5. Germline CDR1 LGHNA, CDR2 YNFKEQ. The CDR3 DNA sequence: TGTGCCAGCAGCCAAGCACTCGACAGGGGCAATCAGCCCCAGCATTTT. The encoded protein is CASSQALDRGNQPQHF.

The chain couples TRBV30 to TRBJ2-7; 9 nucleotides line up with TRBD1. V lost 3 bases, J lost 2 bases, and 5 bases stayed unmatched. CDR1 is GTSNPN and CDR2 is SVGIG in the germline V gene (reference sequence). CDR3 length: 14 residues. CDR3: CAWRNRDRAYEQYF. CDR3 DNA sequence: TGTGCCTGGAGGAACCGGGACAGGGCCTACGAGCAGTACTTC.

The rearrangement links TRBV5-1 to TRBJ2-7, with 7 positions matching TRBD1. After removal of 0 bases from V and 3 bases from J, the junction contained 6 bases not matched to a gene. Germline V gene lookup returns CDR1 SGHRS and CDR2 YFSETQ. This CDR3 is built from 15 residues. The chain's CDR3 is CASSLGGQGDYEQYF. CDR3 bases: TGCGCCAGCAGCTTGGGTGGGCAGGGGGACTACGAGCAGTACTTC.

The chain couples TRBV4-3 to TRBJ2-1, with D possibly being TRBD2 (6 bases). The CDR3 has 15 amino acids. Germline loops: CDR1 LGHNA, CDR2 YSLEER. The germline V and J ends were trimmed by 2 bases and 2 bases, with 10 bases remaining between them. This CDR3 is CASSQTGEAYNEQFF. For the CDR3, the DNA is TGCGCCAGCAGCCAAACGGGAGAGGCCTACAATGAGCAGTTCTTC.